The entry below gives a single TCR beta chain sequence along with its context. Its antigen is unknown. This sample was included in a study of CD8+CD57+ T cells in acquired aplastic anemia. Study as a whole: Sorted CD4+ and CD8+ cells yielded DNA averaging around 3.2 ug.

TCR beta VDJ and CDR3 profiling used genomic DNA as template. TCRdb analysed the reads with MiXCR anew, one entry per CDR3 protein. Here the sample spans about 270,000 distinct CDR3 sequences, about 56% being singletons. Broader study findings: Patients and controls were found to share fewer than 35 CD8+ CDR3 sequences. Patients versus controls showed no significant CD8+ Simpson's diversity difference.

This TCR was recovered from a human donor with severe aplastic anemia or a healthy control (not recorded which). The sequencing input was sorted CD4+, CD8+, or CD8+CD57+ T cells (not recorded which) from PBMCs.

CDR3 protein: CASSSEYLAGRFGSTDTQYF. The CDR3 DNA reads TGTGCCAGCAGTTCAGAGTATCTAGCGGGAAGGTTTGGATCCACAGATACGCAGTATTTT. J is TRBJ2-3 and V is TRBV7-2; 9 nucleotides agree with TRBD2. From germline, CDR1 is SGHTA and CDR2 FQGNSA. V was clipped by 6 bases and J by 2 bases; unmatched bases: 21. CDR3 size: 20 residues.